This TCR beta chain originates from a study of identifying expanded T cells in peripheral blood. Study outcomes and limitations: Roughly two-week clone count variance significantly increased as total template count grew.

No infections or other immune events were documented during collection. The CDR3 runs to 16 residues. V lost 5 bases, J lost 1 base, and 7 bases stayed unmatched. The germline gives CDR1 PRHDT, CDR2 FYEKMQ (reference sequence). With regard to this clone: The antigen is undetermined.

Clones were sequenced by immunoSEQ multiplex PCR, and TCRdb holds only the in-frame ones, with some missing. Among about 100,000 clones, around 90% were seen once, and the ten largest hold roughly 17%. The V call is TRBV13, the J call TRBJ2-3, with 9 bases fitting TRBD2. The TCR was taken from a person aged 18-70 years in good health. Sequencing was carried out using blood. In nucleotides, the CDR3 is TGTGCCAGCAGCCCAATAGCGGGGGCCCGCACAGATACGCAGTATTTT. This codes for CASSPIAGARTDTQYF.